These 30 T cell receptor beta chains were sequenced from one sample in a study of T cell changes during pregnancy in multiple sclerosis. Generated by immunoSEQ multiplex PCR, the TCRdb table keeps only in-frame clones and is missing some. The sample has roughly 74,000 clones, approximately 91% seen once. The sample in question was peripheral blood, obtained before pregnancy. These receptors were obtained from a female donor with multiple sclerosis, enrolled in a pregnancy study.

This rearrangement joins TRBV2 to TRBJ1-4, with TRBD1 as a possible D gene (6 bases). Trimming took 6 bases from V and 3 from J, leaving 14 bases between them. Germline V gives CDR1 SNHLY, CDR2 FYNNEI. CDR3 length equals 15 residues. This CDR3 is CASSGTPLANEKLFF. The DNA for the CDR3 is TGTGCCAGCAGCGGGACACCGCTGGCTAATGAAAAACTGTTTTTT.

The rearrangement uses TRBV6-6 and TRBJ1-4, with 10 positions matching TRBD1. This CDR3 is built from 15 residues. Germline loops: CDR1 MNHNY, CDR2 SVGAGI (reference sequence). The V and J ends lost 4 bases and 11 bases, in that order; junction bases with no gene match: 10. CDR3 loop: CASSSMTGGLMKLFF. CDR3 coding DNA: TGTGCCAGCAGTTCCATGACAGGGGGCTTAATGAAACTGTTTTTT.

The chain uses TRBV4-3 and TRBJ1-6; D ambiguous. The germline V gene encodes CDR1 LGHNA and CDR2 YSLEER. V was cut by 0 bases and J by 2 bases, with 5 bases left in between. CDR3 length: 15 amino acids. The CDR3 DNA sequence: TGCGCCAGCAGCCAAGAACAAACCTATAATTCACCCCTCCACTTT. Translation: CASSQEQTYNSPLHF.

The chain carries TRBV19 and TRBJ2-3; 10 bases match TRBD1. V was clipped by 5 bases and J by 7 bases; unmatched bases: 6. Per the germline V gene, CDR1 is LNHDA and CDR2 is SQIVND (reference sequence). CDR3 length: 14 residues. CDR3 sequence: CASSRDRGPYTQYF. Written as DNA, the CDR3 is TGTGCCAGTAGTCGGGACAGGGGACCGTATACGCAGTATTTT.

The CDR3 loop reads CASSQLVRDASPLETQYF. CDR3 nucleotides: TGTGCCAGCAGCCAGCTAGTGAGAGACGCGTCGCCATTGGAGACCCAGTACTTC. This chain connects TRBV14 to TRBJ2-5; D unclear. The CDR3 length is 18 residues. Germline assignment: CDR1 SGHDN and CDR2 FVKESK. V was pared by 3 bases and J by 5 bases, with 25 bases between.

V usage is TRBV2 and J usage is TRBJ1-5, with TRBD1 identical over 10 bases. This CDR3 region has 16 residues. With V trimmed by 4 bases and J by 0 bases, 3 bases remained unmatched. Germline values: CDR1 SNHLY, CDR2 FYNNEI. CDR3 amino acids: CASSVDRGFSNQPQHF. The CDR3 DNA is TGTGCCAGCAGTGTGGACAGGGGGTTTAGCAATCAGCCCCAGCATTTT.

The chain recombines TRBV23-1 with TRBJ1-6; 7 nucleotides match TRBD1. TRBV23-1 counts as an open reading frame of uncertain function. This CDR3 region has 17 residues. Trimming cost V 5 bases and J 0 bases; bases outside gene matches: 7. The CDR3 loop reads CASSITGVSSYNSPLHF. The CDR3 DNA sequence: TGCGCCAGCAGTATCACAGGGGTCAGCTCCTATAATTCACCCCTCCACTTT.

This CDR3 is CASSLGAGGLGELFF. As DNA, the CDR3 is TGTGCCAGCAGTTTAGGAGCGGGAGGGCTCGGGGAGCTGTTTTTT. The rearrangement links TRBV27 to TRBJ2-2; TRBD2 aligns across 10 bases. V was clipped by 2 bases and J by 7 bases; unmatched bases: 4. CDR3 size: 15 residues. CDR1 and CDR2 (germline): MNHEY, SMNVEV (reference sequence).

This chain links TRBV30 with TRBJ1-5, with no clear D. CDR1 is GTSNPN, CDR2 SVGIG, per germline (reference sequence). The CDR3 has 12 amino acids. V gave up 2 bases and J gave up 6 bases, with 8 bases separating them. The CDR3 region is CAWSPSTQPQHF. In DNA form, the CDR3 reads TGTGCCTGGAGTCCCAGTACTCAGCCCCAGCATTTT.

The V gene is TRBV27, the J gene TRBJ1-2; no reliable D call. Per the germline V gene, CDR1 is MNHEY and CDR2 is SMNVEV (reference sequence). The V end lost 5 bases, the J end lost 8 bases, and 15 bases lay between the germline ends. This CDR3 contains 13 residues. The CDR3 reads CASSVGLTEGYTF. CDR3 sequence (DNA): TGTGCCAGCAGTGTGGGCCTTACCGAGGGCTACACCTTC.

The genes are TRBV9 and TRBJ2-1, with 7 positions matching TRBD1. CDR3 length: 17 residues. Germline V gives CDR1 SGDLS, CDR2 YYNGEE. The ends lost 4 bases at V and 5 bases at J; junction bases unmatched: 15. The CDR3 here is CASSHSVEGASDNEQFF. CDR3 nucleotide sequence: TGTGCCAGCAGCCATTCAGTTGAGGGGGCTTCGGACAATGAGCAGTTCTTC. The variable domain in full, completed from reference TRBV9 and TRBJ2-1, reads DSGVTQTPKHLITATGQRVTLRCSPRSGDLSVYWYQQSLDQGLQFLIQYYNGEERAKGNILERFSAQQFPDLHSELNLSSLELGDSALYFCASSHSVEGASDNEQFFGPGTRLTVL.

This chain links TRBV11-1 with TRBJ2-5; TRBD2 aligns across 11 bases. V was pared by 5 bases and J by 7 bases, with 6 bases of the junction left unmatched. Germline CDR1 and CDR2: SGHAT and FQDESV (reference sequence). The CDR3 consists of 14 residues. CDR3 sequence reads: CASSRSGGATTQYF. The CDR3 DNA sequence: TGTGCCAGCAGCCGTAGCGGGGGGGCCACGACCCAGTACTTC.

V gene TRBV6-6 combines with J gene TRBJ2-7; 8 bases fit TRBD1. Germline CDR1 and CDR2: MNHNY and SVGAGI (reference sequence). This CDR3 contains 14 residues. J lost 5 bases, V lost 4 bases, and 7 bases had no gene match. The CDR3 bases are TGTGCCAGCAGTTTGACAGGGGAAGGCGACGAGCAGTACTTC. Protein: CASSLTGEGDEQYF.

The CDR3 DNA reads TGTGCCAGCAGCACCGACAGGGAAGAGACCCAGTACTTC. It specifies CASSTDREETQYF. The gene calls are TRBV14 and TRBJ2-5, with 7 bases aligning to TRBD1. The germline CDR1 and CDR2 sequences are SGHDN and FVKESK. With 5 bases clipped from V and 3 bases from J, the junction kept 3 bases outside the gene matches. The CDR3 extends over 13 amino acids.

A few counts support this clone. V usage is TRBV7-6 and J usage is TRBJ2-2, with D unclear. The CDR3 extends over 14 amino acids. Germline CDR1 SGHVS, CDR2 FNYEAQ. V lost 4 bases and J lost 1, with 7 bases in between. CDR3: CASSSQENTGELFF. In DNA, the CDR3 is TGTGCCAGCAGCTCCCAGGAGAACACCGGGGAGCTGTTTTTT.

The chain carries TRBV18 and TRBJ2-5, with 13 bases aligning to TRBD2. The CDR3 consists of 14 residues. After removal of 5 bases from V and 5 bases from J, the junction contained 2 bases not matched to a gene. CDR1 is KGHSH and CDR2 is LQKENI in the germline V gene. The CDR3 spells CASSGTSGTETQYF. CDR3 coding DNA: TGTGCCAGCTCAGGGACTAGCGGGACGGAGACCCAGTACTTC.

V is TRBV4-3 and J is TRBJ2-6; 7 bases line up with TRBD1. This CDR3 is 20 amino acids long. The germline CDR1 and CDR2 sequences are LGHNA and YSLEER. V was pared by 0 bases and J by 1 base, with 12 bases of the junction left unmatched. The DNA for the CDR3 is TGCGCCAGCAGCCAAGATTTAGCAGGGGGATTTCGTTCTGGGGCCAACGTCCTGACTTTC. As protein: CASSQDLAGGFRSGANVLTF.

The rearrangement joins TRBV7-9 to TRBJ1-2, with TRBD1 matching 7 bases. There are 12 residues in the CDR3. The J segment lost 8 bases and the V segment lost 1 base, leaving 1 base of the junction unmatched. Germline values: CDR1 SEHNR, CDR2 FQNEAQ (reference sequence). The CDR3 DNA reads as TGTGCCAGCAGCTTAGGACAGGGAGGCTACACCTTC. Translating gives CASSLGQGGYTF.

The genes are TRBV4-1 and TRBJ1-2; D is unresolved. The CDR3 loop spans 14 amino acids. Germline-derived CDR1 and CDR2 are MGHRA and YSYEKL. Trimming left V 0 bases short and J 5 bases short, with 10 bases between. The CDR3 here is CASSQDHGEYGYTF. CDR3 DNA: TGCGCCAGCAGCCAAGATCACGGGGAGTATGGCTACACCTTC.

The chain joins TRBV7-7 to TRBJ2-7; D may be TRBD1 (7 bases). V gave up 1 base and J gave up 3 bases, with 13 bases separating them. Germline V CDR1 and CDR2: SSHAT, FNYEAQ (reference sequence). There are 15 residues in the CDR3. The CDR3 DNA reads as TGTGCCAGCAGCTTAGATGGTCAGGGGGGCTACGAGCAGTACTTC. Translated, it gives CASSLDGQGGYEQYF. Based on the CDR3 plus reference TRBV7-7 and TRBJ2-7, the full variable domain is GAGVSQSPRYKVTKRGQDVTLRCDPISSHATLYWYQQALGQGPEFLTYFNYEAQPDKSGLPSDRFSAERPEGSISTLTIQRTEQRDSAMYRCASSLDGQGGYEQYFGPGTRLTVT.

CDR3 nucleotides: TGTGCCAGCAGTCCCGACCGGGACAGGGTTCGGACCGGGGAGCTGTTTTTT. This codes for CASSPDRDRVRTGELFF. This sequence joins TRBV27 and TRBJ2-2, with 9 positions matching TRBD1. The CDR3 contains 17 residues. Trimming cost V 5 bases and J 5 bases; bases outside gene matches: 12. Germline V CDR1 and CDR2: MNHEY, SMNVEV (reference sequence).

The chain is built from TRBV7-3 and TRBJ2-7; tentative D call: TRBD2 (6 bases). The CDR3 is 13 residues long. V was clipped by 9 bases and J by 7 bases, with 19 bases between them. The V gene's germline CDR1 is SGHTA and CDR2 FQGTGA. Written as DNA, the CDR3 is TGTGCCAGGCCGGGACTTGGGCCGGGGGAGCAGTACTTC. Its translation: CARPGLGPGEQYF.

This clone was observed once. This chain uses TRBV4-3 with TRBJ2-7; weak D call: TRBD1 (6 bases). The CDR3 covers 16 residues. Trimming removed 1 base at V and 0 bases at J, with 13 bases between. Looked up from germline, CDR1 is LGHNA and CDR2 is YSLEER. This CDR3 is CASSQGGHSSSYEQYF. The CDR3, as DNA: TGCGCCAGCAGCCAAGGGGGACATTCGAGCTCCTACGAGCAGTACTTC.

The chain combines TRBV4-3 with TRBJ1-2, with TRBD1 matching 7 bases. The V gene's germline CDR1 is LGHNA and CDR2 YSLEER. V trimming: 0 bases; J trimming: 4 bases; junction bases outside the gene matches: 5. The CDR3 sequence is 15 residues long. Here the CDR3 DNA reads TGCGCCAGCAGCCAAGATCTGGCAGGGGGCTATGGCTACACCTTC. This encodes CASSQDLAGGYGYTF.

V gene TRBV7-6 combines with J gene TRBJ2-3; 7 positions agree with TRBD2. Germline V gives CDR1 SGHVS, CDR2 FNYEAQ. V lost 2 bases, J lost 6 bases, and 8 bases stayed unmatched. CDR3 size: 15 residues. The CDR3 loop reads CASSLSSGPRDTQYF. The CDR3 nucleotides are TGTGCCAGCAGCTTAAGTAGCGGGCCTAGGGATACGCAGTATTTT.

This sequence joins TRBV18 and TRBJ2-6, with D perhaps matching TRBD1 (6 bases). CDR1 is KGHSH, CDR2 LQKENI, per germline. The V end lost 4 bases, the J end lost 0 bases, and 13 bases lay between the germline ends. This CDR3 has 17 amino acids. The CDR3: CASSQSQGFSGANVLTF. The CDR3 DNA follows: TGTGCCAGCTCACAATCCCAGGGGTTCTCTGGGGCCAACGTCCTGACTTTC.

The genes are TRBV18 and TRBJ1-3; TRBD1 matches 7 bases. This CDR3 is built from 17 residues. Germline CDR1 and CDR2: KGHSH and LQKENI. Trimming took 4 bases from V and 1 from J; bases not matched to a gene: 10. CDR3 DNA: TGTGCCAGCTCACGTACTGCGACAGGGACTTCTGGAAACACCATATATTTT. This encodes CASSRTATGTSGNTIYF.

The DNA for the CDR3 is TGCAGCGCCCACCCAGGAAATGAAGGCTACACCTTC. Residues: CSAHPGNEGYTF. The chain links TRBV29-1 to TRBJ1-2; no reliable D call. Per the germline V gene, CDR1 is SQVTM and CDR2 is ANQGSEA. Between the trimmed V and J ends, which lost 7 bases and 8 bases, there was a span of 17 bases. This CDR3 has 12 residues.

This chain uses TRBV19 with TRBJ1-3; the D is unclear. Trimming cost V 3 bases and J 0 bases, with 12 bases left between them. The CDR3 has 16 residues. Germline lookup yields CDR1 LNHDA and CDR2 SQIVND (reference sequence). The CDR3: CASSIKRRISGNTIYF. In DNA, the CDR3 is TGTGCCAGTAGTATCAAGCGACGGATCTCTGGAAACACCATATATTTT.

The rearrangement links TRBV19 to TRBJ2-3, with D possibly matching TRBD2 (5 bases). CDR1 LNHDA and CDR2 SQIVND come from the germline V gene (reference sequence). This CDR3 spans 17 amino acids. V dropped 1 base and J dropped 0 bases, with 14 bases sitting between them. The CDR3 loop is CASSIGGGLSSTDTQYF. DNA for the CDR3: TGTGCCAGTAGTATAGGCGGAGGCCTCAGTAGCACAGATACGCAGTATTTT.